The 30 T cell receptor beta chains reported below all come from one sample, sequenced in a study of blood T cells in healthy people across ages. Alongside a J-beta primer mix, a sample-barcoded 5' primer served in a second PCR lasting about 6 to 11 cycles. TCRdb re-analysed the 5' RACE reads in MiXCR, keeping a single row per CDR3 protein. The sample contains approximately 850,000 distinct CDR3 sequences, roughly 50% of which appear only once. The material sequenced was blood. The receptors derive from a man aged 30-40 years in good health.

The CDR3 loop reads CASTAKGRAFF. CDR3 bases: TGTGCCAGCACCGCCAAGGGACGGGCTTTCTTT. The chain employs TRBV3-1 and TRBJ1-1, with a weak D call TRBD1 (5 bases). The germline CDR1 and CDR2 sequences are LGHDT and YNNKEL (reference sequence). V was trimmed by 7 bases and J by 11 bases, leaving 14 bases between them. This CDR3 is 11 amino acids long.

This clonotype was counted a few times. The rearrangement links TRBV15 to TRBJ2-3; D may be TRBD2 (5 bases). Per the germline V gene, CDR1 is LNHNV and CDR2 is YYDKDF (reference sequence). The CDR3 consists of 13 residues. The V end lost 3 bases, the J end lost 2 bases, and 6 bases lay between the germline ends. This CDR3 is CATSRGATDTQYF. The DNA of the CDR3 is TGTGCCACCAGCAGGGGAGCCACAGATACGCAGTATTTT.

CDR3: CASSYTPGLAGESTDTQYF. CDR3 nucleotides: TGTGCCAGCAGTTACACCCCGGGACTAGCGGGAGAAAGCACAGATACGCAGTATTTT. V and J are TRBV6-5 and TRBJ2-3; 14 nucleotides agree with TRBD2. CDR3 length: 19 amino acids. V gave up 2 bases and J gave up 0 bases; unmatched junction bases: 7. Germline V gene lookup returns CDR1 MNHEY and CDR2 SVGAGI.

The chain is built from TRBV6-2 or TRBV6-3 and TRBJ2-5; 10 bases line up with TRBD1. The CDR3 sequence is 14 residues long. CDR1 is MNHEY and CDR2 is SVGEGT in the germline V gene. J lost 11 bases, V lost 5 bases, and 11 bases had no gene match. DNA for the CDR3: TGTGCCAGCAGTCCGGGACAGGGGCCCCAGAAGCAGTACTTC. It yields the protein CASSPGQGPQKQYF.

This sequence joins TRBV2 and TRBJ2-3; D is unresolved. The CDR3 contains 10 residues. V gave up 8 bases and J gave up 7 bases, with 7 bases separating them. Germline CDR1 is SNHLY and CDR2 is FYNNEI. The CDR3 sequence is CASAGYTQYF. The DNA for the CDR3 is TGTGCCAGCGCAGGCTATACGCAGTATTTT.

The V gene is TRBV7-2, the J gene TRBJ2-5, with TRBD1 matching over 8 bases. V trimming: 5 bases; J trimming: 3 bases; junction bases outside the gene matches: 11. The CDR3 extends over 16 amino acids. Germline-derived CDR1 and CDR2 are SGHTA and FQGNSA. The CDR3 nucleotides are TGTGCCAGCAGCCCCTGGGACAGGAAATTTGAAGAGACCCAGTACTTC. Translated, it gives CASSPWDRKFEETQYF.

The rearrangement joins TRBV28 to TRBJ1-2, with D possibly being TRBD1 (5 bases). The length of the CDR3 is 13 residues. V shed 8 bases and J shed 7 bases, with 17 bases lying between them. Germline V gives CDR1 MDHEN, CDR2 SYDVKM. CDR3 protein: CASHTGTASGYTF. The CDR3 nucleotides are TGTGCCAGCCACACCGGGACCGCTAGTGGCTACACCTTC.

This clonotype was observed a single time. This sequence joins TRBV28 and TRBJ2-7, with D possibly TRBD2 on 6 matching bases. Trimming pared 5 bases from V and 7 bases from J, leaving 18 bases between. The germline V gene has CDR1 MDHEN and CDR2 SYDVKM. CDR3 length: 14 residues. This CDR3 reads CASSGTPTLREQYF. CDR3 nucleotide sequence: TGTGCCAGCAGTGGGACTCCGACGCTTAGGGAGCAGTACTTC.

This clonotype was counted a single time. The CDR3 protein is CSARDPLVYEQYF. The CDR3 DNA follows: TGCAGTGCTAGAGATCCACTAGTGTACGAGCAGTACTTC. The chain is built from TRBV20-1 and TRBJ2-5; TRBD2 might be the D (5 bases). The J call may be faulty, since TRBJ2-7 better matches the DNA end. Germline V lookup: CDR1 DFQATT, CDR2 SNEGSKA (reference sequence). The CDR3 sequence is 13 residues long.

The chain links TRBV10-3 to TRBJ2-7; 11 positions match TRBD2. Germline lookup yields CDR1 ENHRY and CDR2 SYGVKD. V lost 4 bases and J lost 3; bases outside the gene matches: 8. This CDR3 is built from 16 residues. CDR3 region: CAISGTSGSYVYEQYF. The CDR3 bases are TGTGCCATCAGTGGTACTAGCGGGAGTTATGTCTACGAGCAGTACTTC.

The CDR3 DNA reads TGTGCCAGCAGCCCGGGCCCATACCACCAGGGGACCCAGTACTTC. Amino acid sequence: CASSPGPYHQGTQYF. The chain is built from TRBV7-9 and TRBJ2-7; the D gene is possibly TRBD1 (5 bases). The J call may be faulty, since TRBJ2-5 better matches the DNA end. The CDR3 runs to 15 residues. Germline-derived CDR1 and CDR2 are SEHNR and FQNEAQ (reference sequence).

The chain joins TRBV7-8 to TRBJ1-5, with 9 positions matching TRBD1. The CDR3 is made up of 18 amino acids. The V gene end was trimmed by 1 base and the J gene end by 2 bases; junction bases not matched to a gene: 9. Per the germline V gene, CDR1 is SGHVS and CDR2 is FQNEAQ. The CDR3 nucleotides are TGTGCCAGCAGCTTAGAGGGGGACAGGGTAGGAGGCAATCAGCCCCAGCATTTT. It yields the protein CASSLEGDRVGGNQPQHF.

This clonotype occurred a few times. This chain connects TRBV20-1 to TRBJ1-2; the match to TRBD1 covers 7 bases. From germline, CDR1 is DFQATT and CDR2 SNEGSKA (reference sequence). The V segment lost 3 bases and the J segment 8 bases; nucleotides outside the gene matches: 12. This CDR3 contains 14 residues. The CDR3 region is CSASGMRGQSGYTF. CDR3 nucleotide sequence: TGCAGTGCTAGCGGAATGAGGGGGCAGAGCGGCTACACCTTC.

The chain combines TRBV5-5 with TRBJ2-5; 7 positions match TRBD2. The CDR3 is 14 amino acids. From germline, CDR1 is SGHKS and CDR2 YYEKEE (reference sequence). V shed 4 bases and J 2 bases; nucleotides not matched to a gene: 5. CDR3 residues: CASSLLATQETQYF. CDR3 DNA: TGTGCCAGCAGCCTACTAGCGACTCAAGAGACCCAGTACTTC.

This clonotype was counted only a few times. The chain's CDR3 is CASSGSRDSGNNEQFF. CDR3 nucleotides: TGTGCCAGCAGCGGAAGTCGGGACAGCGGTAACAATGAGCAGTTCTTC. The J gene is TRBJ2-1, the V gene TRBV2, with 7 nucleotides matching TRBD1. V lost 6 bases to trimming and J lost 5 bases; unmatched junction nucleotides: 13. The CDR3 runs to 16 residues. The V gene's germline CDR1 is SNHLY and CDR2 FYNNEI.

The chain recombines TRBV7-2 with TRBJ2-3, with D perhaps matching TRBD1 (5 bases). CDR1 and CDR2 (germline): SGHTA, FQGNSA. The CDR3 covers 16 residues. V was trimmed by 5 bases and J by 0 bases, leaving 15 bases between them. DNA for the CDR3: TGTGCCAGCAGCCTGACTCAGGGCATAAGCACAGATACGCAGTATTTT. Amino acid sequence: CASSLTQGISTDTQYF. The full variable domain, completed using reference TRBV7-2 and TRBJ2-3, is GAGVSQSPSNKVTEKGKDVELRCDPISGHTALYWYRQSLGQGLEFLIYFQGNSAPDKSGLPSDRFSAERTGGSVSTLTIQRTQQEDSAVYLCASSLTQGISTDTQYFGPGTRLTVL.

This sequence joins TRBV28 and TRBJ2-7, with D maybe TRBD1 (5 bases). The tail of the sequence fits TRBJ2-4 better, so the J call may be wrong. The CDR3 is 15 amino acids. The germline CDR1 and CDR2 sequences are MDHEN and SYDVKM. The CDR3 DNA reads as TGTGCCAGCAGCTTCCCTACAGGATTCAAAAACATTCAGTACTTC. Translated, it gives CASSFPTGFKNIQYF.

This sequence joins TRBV7-9 and TRBJ1-3; D not resolved. Trimming left V 11 bases short and J 0 bases short, with 14 bases between. The CDR3 has 14 residues. CDR1 is SEHNR and CDR2 is FQNEAQ in the germline V gene (reference sequence). The CDR3 sequence: CALDLRGSGNTIYF. The CDR3 DNA reads TGTGCCCTCGACCTCAGAGGCTCTGGAAACACCATATATTTT.

This clonotype was recorded a few times. The genes are TRBV25-1 and TRBJ1-1, with no clear D. V lost 7 bases and J 4 bases, leaving 7 bases between the germline ends. The CDR3 totals 11 residues. Germline V gene sequence: CDR1 MGHDK, CDR2 SYGVNS. In nucleotides, the CDR3 is TGTGCCAGCACACGAGGCACTGAAGCTTTCTTT. Protein sequence: CASTRGTEAFF.

The V call is TRBV12-3 or TRBV12-4, the J call TRBJ1-5; D gene uncertain. The V end lost 7 bases, the J end lost 1 base, and 17 bases lay between the germline ends. The CDR3 runs 16 residues. CDR3 protein: CASTLLGSSSNQPQHF. The CDR3, as DNA: TGTGCCAGCACCCTGCTGGGCAGTTCGAGCAATCAGCCCCAGCATTTT.

The chain combines TRBV4-2 with TRBJ2-5; D is possibly TRBD1 (6 bases). The CDR3 has 16 residues. Germline V gives CDR1 LGHNA, CDR2 YNFKEQ. V was shortened by 0 bases and J by 1 base, with 12 bases between the two germline ends. The CDR3 DNA is TGTGCCAGCAGCCAAGATTCGTGGGGGCCCCAAGAGACCCAGTACTTC. Amino acid sequence: CASSQDSWGPQETQYF.

In this sample, this clonotype turned up a few times. The chain is built from TRBV28 and TRBJ2-7; no firm D call. V was clipped by 6 bases and J by 5 bases, with 11 bases between them. CDR1 MDHEN and CDR2 SYDVKM come from the germline V gene. The CDR3 runs to 12 residues. CDR3 sequence reads: CASRPVGDEQYF. Written as DNA, the CDR3 is TGTGCCAGCAGACCTGTTGGGGACGAGCAGTACTTC.

In its sample, this clonotype was seen a few times. The chain links TRBV25-1 to TRBJ2-3, with 9 bases matching TRBD1. From germline, CDR1 is MGHDK and CDR2 SYGVNS. V shed 1 base, J shed 3 bases, and the junction held 8 bases outside the gene matches. The CDR3 runs 17 residues. CDR3 sequence reads: CASSESGTGQRTDTQYF. CDR3 in DNA: TGTGCCAGCAGTGAATCGGGGACAGGGCAGAGGACAGATACGCAGTATTTT.

This rearrangement joins TRBV29-1 to TRBJ1-2; D gene uncertain. Germline loops: CDR1 SQVTM, CDR2 ANQGSEA. This CDR3 has 13 residues. V lost 1 base to trimming and J lost 8 bases, with 14 bases between them. The CDR3 spells CSVEVFLGSGYTF. CDR3 nucleotides: TGCAGCGTTGAAGTCTTCCTGGGGAGCGGCTACACCTTC.

CDR3 amino acids: CSVVRGHNNEQFF. The CDR3 coding sequence is TGCAGCGTTGTAAGGGGGCACAACAATGAGCAGTTCTTC. This chain links TRBV29-1 with TRBJ2-1; 7 nucleotides match TRBD1. V lost 4 bases to trimming and J lost 5 bases; unmatched junction nucleotides: 5. Germline V gene data show CDR1 as SQVTM and CDR2 as ANQGSEA. The CDR3 runs to 13 residues.

This clonotype appeared many times. V and J are TRBV29-1 and TRBJ2-4, with D perhaps matching TRBD1 or TRBD2 (5 bases each). Germline V gives CDR1 SQVTM, CDR2 ANQGSEA. Trimming stripped 6 bases from V and 6 bases from J, with 12 bases between. This CDR3 has 12 amino acids. In DNA, the CDR3 is TGCAGCGTGCAGGGTGGGGGAAACATTCAGTACTTC. It is translated as CSVQGGGNIQYF.

This clonotype was seen a handful of times. The chain combines TRBV5-1 with TRBJ2-5; the match to TRBD2 covers 12 bases. The germline gives CDR1 SGHRS, CDR2 YFSETQ. The CDR3 is made up of 18 amino acids. V was pared by 4 bases and J by 2 bases, with 12 bases of the junction left unmatched. CDR3 nucleotides: TGCGCCAGCAGCCCGGGACTAGCGGGTTATGGGCCTCAAGAGACCCAGTACTTC. Translated: CASSPGLAGYGPQETQYF.

V and J are TRBV6-6 and TRBJ2-7; D might be TRBD2 (6 bases). With 7 bases removed from V and 3 bases from J, the gap between germline ends came to 19 bases. Germline V gives CDR1 MNHNY, CDR2 SVGAGI (reference sequence). CDR3 size: 15 residues. CDR3 sequence reads: CASTDRGGGYYEQYF. CDR3 coding DNA: TGTGCCAGCACCGACCGGGGAGGAGGGTACTACGAGCAGTACTTC.

The CDR3 loop is CASGVRDRVLRGEQYF. The CDR3, as DNA: TGTGCCAGCGGAGTCCGGGACAGGGTTTTAAGGGGCGAGCAGTACTTC. The chain joins TRBV5-6 to TRBJ2-7; TRBD1 agrees at 9 bases. The CDR3 contains 16 residues. The V segment lost 7 bases and the J segment 6 bases; nucleotides outside the gene matches: 17. Germline V CDR1 and CDR2: SGHDT, YYEEEE.

The chain uses TRBV6-7 and TRBJ2-5, with 7 nucleotides matching TRBD1. TRBV6-7 is an open reading frame, and its role is uncertain. Trimming took 6 bases from V and 0 from J; bases not matched to a gene: 13. This CDR3 is built from 17 residues. The CDR3 DNA follows: TGTGCCAGCAGCCCCCTATGGGACAGAGAGTACCAAGAGACCCAGTACTTC. Translated, it gives CASSPLWDREYQETQYF.